A selection of T cell receptor beta chains follows, all from one sample in a study of cytomegalovirus exposure and HLA in healthy donors. Some clones are missing from TCRdb's copy, which holds only in-frame ones; the method was immunoSEQ multiplex PCR. This sample has approximately 170,000 clones, with approximately 81% found just once. Sequences were obtained from PBMCs. These receptors were taken from a man aged 50 or older in good health and CMV-seropositive. CDR3s include the opening cysteine and the closing phenylalanine or tryptophan. The order of the fields is D gene, J gene, CDR3 length, clone size, V gene, CDR3 DNA, CDR3 protein. A D gene is named only where the DNA matches it firmly. Clone sizes are given selectively: once, few, many, or a class where the clone is expanded.

d_gene: NA
j_gene: TRBJ2-1
len: 15
abundance: NA
v_gene: TRBV5-8
CDR3nt: TGTGCCAGCAGCAGTCCGGGAATCTCCTACAATGAGCAGTTCTTC
CDR3aa: CASSSPGISYNEQFF

d_gene: NA
j_gene: TRBJ2-4
len: 13
abundance: once
v_gene: TRBV6-5
CDR3nt: TGTGCCAGCAGCCTCCCGGGGGAAAACATTCAGTACTTC
CDR3aa: CASSLPGENIQYF

d_gene: TRBD1
j_gene: TRBJ2-7
len: 15
abundance: NA
v_gene: TRBV18
CDR3nt: TGTGCCAGCTCACCTTGGACAGGGAGCATCTACGAGCAGTACTTC
CDR3aa: CASSPWTGSIYEQYF

d_gene: NA
j_gene: TRBJ2-7
len: 16
abundance: NA
v_gene: TRBV5-1
CDR3nt: TGCGCCAGCAGCTGGGGAACAGGAGATGGCCTCGACGAGCAGTACTTC
CDR3aa: CASSWGTGDGLDEQYF

d_gene: NA
j_gene: TRBJ2-1
len: 12
abundance: NA
v_gene: TRBV9
CDR3nt: TGTGCCAGCAGCCTACCCTACAATGAGCAGTTCTTC
CDR3aa: CASSLPYNEQFF

d_gene: NA
j_gene: TRBJ1-2
len: 11
abundance: NA
v_gene: TRBV6-5
CDR3nt: TGTGCCAGCAGACAGGGTTATGGCTACACCTTC
CDR3aa: CASRQGYGYTF

d_gene: NA
j_gene: TRBJ1-2
len: 14
abundance: NA
v_gene: TRBV7-8
CDR3nt: TGTGCCAGCAGCCCCCAGTCCGATAACTATGGCTACACCTTC
CDR3aa: CASSPQSDNYGYTF

d_gene: TRBD1
j_gene: TRBJ1-2
len: 15
abundance: NA
v_gene: TRBV5-1
CDR3nt: TGCGCCAGCAGCTTCACCGGGACAGCAAACTATGGCTACACCTTC
CDR3aa: CASSFTGTANYGYTF

d_gene: NA
j_gene: TRBJ2-5
len: 13
abundance: NA
v_gene: TRBV5-1
CDR3nt: TGCGCCAGCAGCTTGCGGGGTTCGGAGACCCAGTACTTC
CDR3aa: CASSLRGSETQYF

d_gene: NA
j_gene: TRBJ1-1
len: 11
abundance: once
v_gene: TRBV20-1
CDR3nt: TGCAGTGCTAGAGGGACACCTGAAGCTTTCTTT
CDR3aa: CSARGTPEAFF

d_gene: NA
j_gene: TRBJ2-2
len: 15
abundance: NA
v_gene: TRBV25-1
CDR3nt: TGTGCCAGCAGCGGGCCGGGACACGGAACCGGGGAGCTGTTTTTT
CDR3aa: CASSGPGHGTGELFF

d_gene: NA
j_gene: TRBJ1-5
len: 15
abundance: NA
v_gene: TRBV21-1
CDR3nt: TGTGCCAGCACCTTTCCGAGACTGGAGAATCAGCCCCAGCATTTT
CDR3aa: CASTFPRLENQPQHF

d_gene: NA
j_gene: TRBJ2-3
len: 15
abundance: NA
v_gene: TRBV6-5
CDR3nt: TGTGCCAGCAGTTCCCGGGGGAGTAGCACAGATACGCAGTATTTT
CDR3aa: CASSSRGSSTDTQYF

d_gene: TRBD1
j_gene: TRBJ1-1
len: 14
abundance: NA
v_gene: TRBV18
CDR3nt: TGTGCCAGCTCACCAACAGGGGGCTCCACTGAAGCTTTCTTT
CDR3aa: CASSPTGGSTEAFF

d_gene: NA
j_gene: TRBJ2-5
len: 16
abundance: NA
v_gene: TRBV28
CDR3nt: TGTGCCAGCAGTTACCACCTCGGACAGAGCCAAGAGACCCAGTACTTC
CDR3aa: CASSYHLGQSQETQYF

d_gene: NA
j_gene: TRBJ2-5
len: 16
abundance: NA
v_gene: TRBV25-1
CDR3nt: TGTGCCAGCAGTGACCCCCGAGCTGGGGGCGCGCAGACCCAGTACTTC
CDR3aa: CASSDPRAGGAQTQYF

d_gene: NA
j_gene: TRBJ1-6
len: 15
abundance: NA
v_gene: TRBV7-6
CDR3nt: TGTGCCAGCAGCTTAAGCAGGGTGAGCGATTCACCCCTCCACTTT
CDR3aa: CASSLSRVSDSPLHF

d_gene: TRBD1
j_gene: TRBJ1-1
len: 12
abundance: NA
v_gene: TRBV28
CDR3nt: TGTGCCAGCACTCAGGGGGCGGCTGAAGCTTTCTTT
CDR3aa: CASTQGAAEAFF

d_gene: NA
j_gene: TRBJ1-5
len: 14
abundance: NA
v_gene: TRBV2
CDR3nt: TGTGCCAGCAGTGCACAGGGTGAGAGCCAGCCCCAGCATTTT
CDR3aa: CASSAQGESQPQHF

d_gene: TRBD2
j_gene: TRBJ2-5
len: 16
abundance: NA
v_gene: TRBV5-1
CDR3nt: TGCGCCAGCAGCTTGGCTAGCGGGGGTTTCCAAGAGACCCAGTACTTC
CDR3aa: CASSLASGGFQETQYF

d_gene: NA
j_gene: TRBJ1-4
len: 11
abundance: few
v_gene: TRBV6-1
CDR3nt: TGTGCCAGCAGTGTAGGGAGGGAACTGTTTTTT
CDR3aa: CASSVGRELFF

d_gene: TRBD1
j_gene: TRBJ1-3
len: 16
abundance: few
v_gene: TRBV5-1
CDR3nt: TGCGCCAGCAGTTTTTTTACCGGGACAGGAGGAAACACCATATATTTT
CDR3aa: CASSFFTGTGGNTIYF

d_gene: NA
j_gene: TRBJ2-1
len: 15
abundance: NA
v_gene: TRBV27
CDR3nt: TGTGCCAGCAGTTGGGTAGCTAACTCCTACAATGAGCAGTTCTTC
CDR3aa: CASSWVANSYNEQFF

d_gene: TRBD2
j_gene: TRBJ2-1
len: 15
abundance: NA
v_gene: TRBV7-3
CDR3nt: TGTGCCAGCAGCACAACGGGACTAGCGGGCAATGAGCAGTTCTTC
CDR3aa: CASSTTGLAGNEQFF

d_gene: NA
j_gene: TRBJ1-1
len: 14
abundance: NA
v_gene: TRBV30
CDR3nt: TGTGCCTGGAATTTCGGGACTCCGAACACTGAAGCTTTCTTT
CDR3aa: CAWNFGTPNTEAFF

d_gene: NA
j_gene: TRBJ1-2
len: 14
abundance: NA
v_gene: TRBV2
CDR3nt: TGTGCCAGCATTCCGAGACAGGAAAACTATGGCTACACCTTC
CDR3aa: CASIPRQENYGYTF

d_gene: TRBD2
j_gene: TRBJ2-2
len: 17
abundance: few
v_gene: TRBV7-2
CDR3nt: TGTGCCAGCAGCCTCCCCGGACTAGCGGGAGGCGCCGGGGAGCTGTTTTTT
CDR3aa: CASSLPGLAGGAGELFF

d_gene: NA
j_gene: TRBJ2-2
len: 14
abundance: NA
v_gene: TRBV29-1
CDR3nt: TGCAGCGTCGGGGTTAGCTCTAACACCGGGGAGCTGTTTTTT
CDR3aa: CSVGVSSNTGELFF

d_gene: NA
j_gene: TRBJ1-5
len: 12
abundance: once
v_gene: TRBV7-9
CDR3nt: TGTGCCAGCAGCTTAGAAGCCCAGCCCCAGCATTTT
CDR3aa: CASSLEAQPQHF

d_gene: NA
j_gene: TRBJ1-2
len: 14
abundance: NA
v_gene: TRBV7-2
CDR3nt: TGTGCCAGCAGCTTGCCGACGGAGAACTATGGCTACACCTTC
CDR3aa: CASSLPTENYGYTF